The 20 T cell receptor beta chains below come from one sample, sequenced in a study of shared clonotypes between healthy human individuals (dated by TCRdb to 2018 to 2021). The protocol used for the library was the immunoSEQ multiplex PCR assay. Imported from immuneACCESS, the table was reduced by TCRdb to in-frame sequences with V and J called. These copies leave out some clones; in studies compared against another copy, an unresolved V gene accounts for under half, and the cause of the remainder is not known. The sample table lists over a million clones, 98% of them with a count of one. In total, the top ten clones hold less than 0.55% of the sample. Sequencing input: naive CD4+ T cells sorted from blood. Reading the label with the study, this specimen's cell subset or site is: CD45RA+ positively selected. The receptors originated from a man in his thirties or forties in good health.

The V gene is TRBV11-2, the J gene TRBJ1-3, with D unclear. Germline loops: CDR1 SGHAT, CDR2 FQNNGV. Deletions cut 5 bases from V and 4 bases from J, with 15 bases between. The CDR3 is 15 amino acids. CDR3 sequence (DNA): TGTGCCAGCAGCCCACATAGGCCCTTGGGAAACACCATATATTTT. Translating gives CASSPHRPLGNTIYF.

V and J are TRBV6-5 and TRBJ2-7, with a possible D match to TRBD1 (6 bases). The V and J ends lost 4 bases and 0 bases respectively, with 13 bases between them. The CDR3 extends over 15 amino acids. Per the germline V gene, CDR1 is MNHEY and CDR2 is SVGAGI. CDR3 residues: CASSSPGTPSYEQYF. In DNA form, the CDR3 reads TGTGCCAGCAGTTCACCGGGGACACCCTCCTACGAGCAGTACTTC.

The rearrangement uses TRBV7-9 and TRBJ1-2; D not resolved. V lost 5 bases to trimming and J lost 0 bases, with 13 bases between them. The CDR3 length is 15 residues. The V gene's germline CDR1 is SEHNR and CDR2 FQNEAQ (reference sequence). The CDR3 loop is CASSKQTQANYGYTF. The CDR3 DNA reads TGTGCCAGCAGCAAACAGACCCAAGCTAACTATGGCTACACCTTC. The variable domain in full, completed from reference TRBV7-9 and TRBJ1-2, reads DTGVSQNPRHKITKRGQNVTFRCDPISEHNRLYWYRQTLGQGPEFLTYFQNEAQLEKSRLLSDRFSAERPKGSFSTLEIQRTEQGDSAMYLCASSKQTQANYGYTFGSGTRLTVV.

V gene TRBV5-1 combines with J gene TRBJ2-7, with 9 bases lining up with TRBD2. This CDR3 is built from 17 residues. The junction had 9 bases not matched to a gene; V was cut back by 0 bases and J by 2 bases. The germline V gene has CDR1 SGHRS and CDR2 YFSETQ. The CDR3 region has the DNA TGCGCCAGCAGCTTGGGACCAGCGGGAGGAGGGACCTACGAGCAGTACTTC. Translated: CASSLGPAGGGTYEQYF. The whole variable domain, remainder taken from reference TRBV5-1 and TRBJ2-7, is KAGVTQTPRYLIKTRGQQVTLSCSPISGHRSVSWYQQTPGQGLQFLFEYFSETQRNKGNFPGRFSGRQFSNSRSEMNVSTLELGDSALYLCASSLGPAGGGTYEQYFGPGTRLTVT.

The J gene is TRBJ1-5, the V gene TRBV6-5, with 8 bases identical to TRBD1. V trimming: 2 bases; J trimming: 7 bases; junction bases outside the gene matches: 4. Per the germline V gene, CDR1 is MNHEY and CDR2 is SVGAGI. CDR3 size: 14 residues. The CDR3 sequence is CASSYRTGFQPQHF. The CDR3, as DNA: TGTGCCAGCAGTTACAGGACAGGGTTCCAGCCCCAGCATTTT.

The chain combines TRBV11-3 with TRBJ1-1; D is undetermined. The germline V and J ends were trimmed by 5 bases and 1 base, with 8 bases remaining between them. This CDR3 has 13 amino acids. Germline V CDR1 and CDR2: SGHNT, YENEEA. DNA for the CDR3: TGTGCCAGCAGCATAGGCAAGAACACTGAAGCTTTCTTT. This codes for CASSIGKNTEAFF.

CDR3 loop: CASSSEPRTYEQYF. As DNA, the CDR3 is TGTGCCAGCTCCAGCGAGCCTCGAACCTACGAGCAGTACTTC. The chain joins TRBV18 to TRBJ2-7; D gene ambiguous. The V end was cut by 6 bases, the J end by 2 bases, with 14 bases between. The CDR3 has 14 amino acids. Germline assignment: CDR1 KGHSH and CDR2 LQKENI. Together with reference TRBV18 and TRBJ2-7, the CDR3 gives the full variable domain: NAGVMQNPRHLVRRRGQEARLRCSPMKGHSHVYWYRQLPEEGLKFMVYLQKENIIDESGMPKERFSAEFPKEGPSILRIQQVVRGDSAAYFCASSSEPRTYEQYFGPGTRLTVT.

The chain has TRBV7-2 and TRBJ1-3; TRBD1 aligns across 7 bases. The junction had 6 bases not matched to a gene; V was cut back by 1 base and J by 0 bases. Germline assignment: CDR1 SGHTA and CDR2 FQGNSA. The CDR3 extends over 17 amino acids. For the CDR3, the DNA is TGTGCCAGCAGCTTAGTTGGGACAGACCTCTCTGGAAACACCATATATTTT. Its translation is CASSLVGTDLSGNTIYF.

This rearrangement joins TRBV7-3 to TRBJ2-2; the D is unclear. The germline V and J ends were trimmed by 2 bases and 5 bases, with 6 bases remaining between them. Germline CDR1 reads SGHTA; CDR2 reads FQGTGA. The CDR3 length is 13 residues. Written as DNA, the CDR3 is TGTGCCAGCAGCTTATGGGGAACCGGGGAGCTGTTTTTT. The encoded protein is CASSLWGTGELFF. Looking up the rest from reference TRBV7-3 and TRBJ2-2 gives the full variable domain: GAGVSQTPSNKVTEKGKYVELRCDPISGHTALYWYRQSLGQGPEFLIYFQGTGAADDSGLPNDRFFAVRPEGSVSTLKIQRTERGDSAVYLCASSLWGTGELFFGEGSRLTVL.

In this sample, this clone turned up once. Germline and junction disagree at one end, which may indicate a read error. The chain has TRBV28 and TRBJ1-3, with D perhaps matching TRBD1 (5 bases). This CDR3 region has 13 residues. Per the germline V gene, CDR1 is MDHEN and CDR2 is SYDVKM. The CDR3 coding sequence is TGTGCCAGCAGTGTATGGGGGTTGGACACCATATATTTT. This encodes CASSVWGLDTIYF.

This rearrangement joins TRBV7-2 to TRBJ2-7; 7 bases align to TRBD2. From germline, CDR1 is SGHTA and CDR2 FQGNSA. V shed 4 bases and J 3 bases; nucleotides not matched to a gene: 6. The CDR3 loop spans 14 amino acids. The CDR3: CASSSIRGGYEQYF. In DNA, the CDR3 is TGTGCCAGCAGCTCGATCCGCGGGGGCTACGAGCAGTACTTC.

The chain has TRBV10-3 and TRBJ2-1; D is uncertain. The V and J ends lost 4 bases and 5 bases respectively, with 6 bases between them. CDR1 and CDR2 (germline): ENHRY, SYGVKD. This CDR3 is built from 12 residues. The CDR3 bases are TGTGCCATCAGTGCGGACCACAATGAGCAGTTCTTC. It translates to CAISADHNEQFF.

As DNA, the CDR3 is TGTGCCAGCAGAGCGGACAGCCACGTAGGCTACACCTTC. Encoded protein: CASRADSHVGYTF. This rearrangement joins TRBV6-1 to TRBJ1-2, with D possibly TRBD1 on 6 matching bases. V was cut by 6 bases and J by 8 bases, with 16 bases left in between. The length of the CDR3 is 13 residues. CDR1 is MNHNS and CDR2 is SASEGT in the germline V gene.

This clone was detected once. The chain links TRBV7-2 to TRBJ2-2, with 13 bases fitting TRBD2. Germline values: CDR1 SGHTA, CDR2 FQGNSA. Germline trimming cut 5 bases from V and 3 bases from J; bases unmatched to any gene: 6. The CDR3 loop spans 17 amino acids. The chain's CDR3 is CASSLGLAGADTGELFF. CDR3 DNA: TGTGCCAGCAGCCTCGGACTAGCGGGAGCAGACACCGGGGAGCTGTTTTTT.

V is TRBV6-1 and J is TRBJ1-1, with D unclear. The CDR3 extends over 14 amino acids. The ends were cut back, 3 bases at V and 6 bases at J, with 14 bases in the middle. The V gene's germline CDR1 is MNHNS and CDR2 SASEGT. In nucleotides, the CDR3 is TGTGCCAGCAGTGACTACGCCCTAGTGGCTGAAGCTTTCTTT. Translating it yields CASSDYALVAEAFF.

The CDR3 bases are TGTGCCAGCAGCCAGGCTGCCGGGACAAAAAATCAGCCCCAGCATTTT. Translated: CASSQAAGTKNQPQHF. The rearrangement joins TRBV4-2 to TRBJ1-5; D is possibly TRBD1 (6 bases). V lost 3 bases, J lost 4 bases, and 16 bases lay in between. Germline assignment: CDR1 LGHNA and CDR2 YNFKEQ. CDR3 length: 16 amino acids.

J is TRBJ2-6 and V is TRBV7-2; 9 bases agree with TRBD2. With V trimmed by 0 bases and J by 3 bases, 6 bases remained unmatched. The CDR3 runs 18 residues. The germline gives CDR1 SGHTA, CDR2 FQGNSA. The CDR3 here is CASSLARGRAFGANVLTF. The CDR3 DNA follows: TGTGCCAGCAGCTTAGCTCGCGGGAGGGCCTTTGGGGCCAACGTCCTGACTTTC.

The V call is TRBV11-3, the J call TRBJ1-1, with D tentatively TRBD1 (6 bases). CDR1 SGHNT and CDR2 YENEEA come from the germline V gene. The V and J ends lost 5 bases and 0 bases respectively, with 16 bases between them. The CDR3 runs 16 residues. The CDR3 loop is CASSKQGGEMNTEAFF. The CDR3 nucleotides read TGTGCCAGCAGCAAACAAGGGGGGGAGATGAACACTGAAGCTTTCTTT.

This chain joins TRBV6-1 and TRBJ1-2, with D perhaps matching TRBD1 (5 bases). There are 15 residues in the CDR3. The V gene's germline CDR1 is MNHNS and CDR2 SASEGT. V lost 7 bases, J lost 4 bases, and 19 bases lay in between. The CDR3 sequence: CASIPIRGIGYGYTF. The CDR3 DNA sequence: TGTGCCAGCATTCCTATCCGGGGGATTGGCTATGGCTACACCTTC.

The chain uses TRBV5-6 and TRBJ1-2, with D unclear. The V gene's germline CDR1 is SGHDT and CDR2 YYEEEE. V was clipped by 6 bases and J by 4 bases, with 13 bases between them. The CDR3 has 13 residues. CDR3 loop: CASNPNRVYGYTF. In DNA, the CDR3 is TGTGCCAGCAACCCGAACCGAGTCTATGGCTACACCTTC.